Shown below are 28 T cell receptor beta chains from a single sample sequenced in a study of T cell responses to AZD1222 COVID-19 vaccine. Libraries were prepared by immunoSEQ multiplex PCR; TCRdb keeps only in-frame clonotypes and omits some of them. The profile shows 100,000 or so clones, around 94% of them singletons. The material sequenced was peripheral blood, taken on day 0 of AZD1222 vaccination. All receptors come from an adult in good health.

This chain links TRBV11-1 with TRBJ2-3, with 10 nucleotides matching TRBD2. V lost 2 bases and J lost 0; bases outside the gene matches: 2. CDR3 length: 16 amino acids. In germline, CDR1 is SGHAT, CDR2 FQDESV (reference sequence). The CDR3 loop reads CASSLRLAGSTDTQYF. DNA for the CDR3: TGTGCCAGCAGCTTAAGACTAGCGGGTAGCACAGATACGCAGTATTTT. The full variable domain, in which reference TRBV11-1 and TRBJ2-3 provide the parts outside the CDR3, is EAEVAQSPRYKITEKSQAVAFWCDPISGHATLYWYRQILGQGPELLVQFQDESVVDDSQLPKDRFSAERLKGVDSTLKIQPAELGDSAMYLCASSLRLAGSTDTQYFGPGTRLTVL.

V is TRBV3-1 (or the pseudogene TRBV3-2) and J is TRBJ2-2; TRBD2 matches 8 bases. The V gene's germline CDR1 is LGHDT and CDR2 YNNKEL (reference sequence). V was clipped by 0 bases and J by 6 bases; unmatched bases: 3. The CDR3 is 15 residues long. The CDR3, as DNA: TGTGCCAGCAGCCAAGATACTAGCGGCGCCGGGGAGCTGTTTTTT. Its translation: CASSQDTSGAGELFF.

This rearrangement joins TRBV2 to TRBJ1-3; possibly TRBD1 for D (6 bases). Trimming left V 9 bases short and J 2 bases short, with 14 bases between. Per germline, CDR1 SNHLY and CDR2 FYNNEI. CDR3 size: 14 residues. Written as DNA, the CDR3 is TGTGCCAGGAGTATAGGGGGGGCTGGAAACACCATATATTTT. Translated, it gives CARSIGGAGNTIYF.

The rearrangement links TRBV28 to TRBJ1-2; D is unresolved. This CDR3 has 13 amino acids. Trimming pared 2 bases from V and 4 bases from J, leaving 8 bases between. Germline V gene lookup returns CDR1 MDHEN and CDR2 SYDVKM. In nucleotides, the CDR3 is TGTGCCAGCAGTTTAAAGGTGCTCTATGGCTACACCTTC. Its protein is CASSLKVLYGYTF.

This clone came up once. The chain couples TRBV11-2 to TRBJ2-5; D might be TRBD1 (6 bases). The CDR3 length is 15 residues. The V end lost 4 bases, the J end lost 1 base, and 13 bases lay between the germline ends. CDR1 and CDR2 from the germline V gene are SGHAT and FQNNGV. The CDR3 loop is CASSSILQGQETQYF. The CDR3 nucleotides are TGTGCCAGCAGCTCAATTTTACAGGGCCAAGAGACCCAGTACTTC.

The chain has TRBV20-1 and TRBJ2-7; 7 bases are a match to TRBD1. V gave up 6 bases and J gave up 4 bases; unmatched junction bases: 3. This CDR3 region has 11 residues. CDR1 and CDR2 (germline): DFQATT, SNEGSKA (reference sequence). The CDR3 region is CSAPGQYEQYF. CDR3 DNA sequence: TGCAGTGCCCCGGGACAGTACGAGCAGTACTTC.

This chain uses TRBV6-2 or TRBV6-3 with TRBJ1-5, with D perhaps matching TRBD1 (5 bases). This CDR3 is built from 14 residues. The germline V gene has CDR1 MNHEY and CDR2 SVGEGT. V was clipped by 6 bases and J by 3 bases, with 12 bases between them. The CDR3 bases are TGTGCCAGCAGCTCCGGGACCCCCAATCAGCCCCAGCATTTT. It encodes CASSSGTPNQPQHF.

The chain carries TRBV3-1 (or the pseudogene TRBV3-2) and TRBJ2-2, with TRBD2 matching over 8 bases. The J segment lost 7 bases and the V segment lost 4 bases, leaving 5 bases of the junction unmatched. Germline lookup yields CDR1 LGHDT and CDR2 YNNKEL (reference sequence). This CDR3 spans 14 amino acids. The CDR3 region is CASSPTGGFGELFF. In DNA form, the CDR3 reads TGTGCCAGCAGCCCCACGGGGGGGTTCGGGGAGCTGTTTTTT.

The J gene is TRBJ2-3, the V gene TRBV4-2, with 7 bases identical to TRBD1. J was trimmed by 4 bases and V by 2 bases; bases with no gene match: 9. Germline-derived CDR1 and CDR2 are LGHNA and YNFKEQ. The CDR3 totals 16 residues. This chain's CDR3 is CASSQSTGRMADTQYF. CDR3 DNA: TGTGCCAGCAGCCAATCGACAGGGAGAATGGCAGATACGCAGTATTTT.

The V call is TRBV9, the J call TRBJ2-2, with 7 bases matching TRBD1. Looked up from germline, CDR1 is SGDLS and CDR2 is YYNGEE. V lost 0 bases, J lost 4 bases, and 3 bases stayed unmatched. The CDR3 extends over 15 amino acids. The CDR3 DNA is TGTGCCAGCAGCGTAGGACAGGGCAGCACCGGGGAGCTGTTTTTT. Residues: CASSVGQGSTGELFF.

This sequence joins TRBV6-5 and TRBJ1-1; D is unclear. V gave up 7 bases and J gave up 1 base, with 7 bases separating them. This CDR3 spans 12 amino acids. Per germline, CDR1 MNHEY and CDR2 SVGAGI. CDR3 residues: CASTVRNTEAFF. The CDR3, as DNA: TGTGCCAGCACCGTAAGGAACACTGAAGCTTTCTTT.

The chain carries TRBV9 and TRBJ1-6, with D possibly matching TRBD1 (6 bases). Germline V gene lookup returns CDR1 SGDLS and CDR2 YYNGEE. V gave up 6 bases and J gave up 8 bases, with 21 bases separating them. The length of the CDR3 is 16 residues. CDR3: CASTGGLNYRDSPLHF. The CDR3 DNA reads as TGTGCCAGCACCGGGGGGCTGAACTATAGGGATTCACCCCTCCACTTT.

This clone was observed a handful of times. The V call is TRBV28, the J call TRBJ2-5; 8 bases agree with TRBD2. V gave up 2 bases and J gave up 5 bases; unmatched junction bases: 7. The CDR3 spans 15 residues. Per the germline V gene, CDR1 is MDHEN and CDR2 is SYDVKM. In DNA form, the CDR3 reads TGTGCCAGCAGTTTAGCGGGGACTAGAAGGGAGACCCAGTACTTC. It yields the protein CASSLAGTRRETQYF.

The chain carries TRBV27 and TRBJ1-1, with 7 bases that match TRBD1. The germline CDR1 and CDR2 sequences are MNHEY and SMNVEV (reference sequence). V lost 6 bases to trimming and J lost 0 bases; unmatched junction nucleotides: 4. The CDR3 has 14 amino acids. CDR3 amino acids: CASRDGQVNTEAFF. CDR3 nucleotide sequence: TGTGCCAGCAGGGATGGACAGGTGAACACTGAAGCTTTCTTT.

In nucleotides, the CDR3 is TGTGCCAGCACAGGGACTAATCAGCCCCAGCATTTT. It codes for CASTGTNQPQHF. V gene TRBV28 combines with J gene TRBJ1-5; D may be TRBD1 (5 bases). The CDR3 contains 12 residues. The ends were cut back, 7 bases at V and 4 bases at J, with 8 bases in the middle. Germline CDR1 MDHEN, CDR2 SYDVKM.

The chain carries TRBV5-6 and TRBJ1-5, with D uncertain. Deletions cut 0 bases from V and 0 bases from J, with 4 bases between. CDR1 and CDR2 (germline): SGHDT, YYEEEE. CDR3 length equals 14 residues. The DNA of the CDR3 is TGTGCCAGCAGCTTGGAGGGTAGCAATCAGCCCCAGCATTTT. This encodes CASSLEGSNQPQHF.

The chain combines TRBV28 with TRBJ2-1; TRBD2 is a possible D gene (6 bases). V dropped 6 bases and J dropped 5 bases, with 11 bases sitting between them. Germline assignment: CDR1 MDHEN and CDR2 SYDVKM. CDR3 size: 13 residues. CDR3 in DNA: TGTGCCAGCAGCACCCGCGGGGACAATGAGCAGTTCTTC. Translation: CASSTRGDNEQFF. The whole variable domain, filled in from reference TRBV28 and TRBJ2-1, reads DVKVTQSSRYLVKRTGEKVFLECVQDMDHENMFWYRQDPGLGLRLIYFSYDVKMKEKGDIPEGYSVSREKKERFSLILESASTNQTSMYLCASSTRGDNEQFFGPGTRLTVL.

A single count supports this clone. The chain's CDR3 is CASSLDPGQETQYF. The CDR3 nucleotides read TGTGCCAGCAGCTTAGACCCTGGGCAAGAGACCCAGTACTTC. This sequence joins TRBV7-2 and TRBJ2-5; D unclear. The length of the CDR3 is 14 residues. The V gene lost 1 base and the J gene lost 2 bases, with 8 bases spanning the gap. CDR1 is SGHTA and CDR2 is FQGNSA in the germline V gene.

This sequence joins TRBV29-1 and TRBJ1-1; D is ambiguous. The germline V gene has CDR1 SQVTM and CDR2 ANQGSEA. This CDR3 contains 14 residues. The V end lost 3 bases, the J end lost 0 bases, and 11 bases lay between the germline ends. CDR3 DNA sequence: TGCAGCGTTGAGACCGGACCGATGAACACTGAAGCTTTCTTT. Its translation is CSVETGPMNTEAFF.

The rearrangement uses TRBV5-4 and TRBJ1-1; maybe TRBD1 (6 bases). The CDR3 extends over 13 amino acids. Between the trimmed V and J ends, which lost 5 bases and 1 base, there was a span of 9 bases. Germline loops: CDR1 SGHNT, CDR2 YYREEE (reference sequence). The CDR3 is CASSLGGNTEAFF. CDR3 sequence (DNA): TGTGCCAGCAGTTTAGGGGGGAACACTGAAGCTTTCTTT.

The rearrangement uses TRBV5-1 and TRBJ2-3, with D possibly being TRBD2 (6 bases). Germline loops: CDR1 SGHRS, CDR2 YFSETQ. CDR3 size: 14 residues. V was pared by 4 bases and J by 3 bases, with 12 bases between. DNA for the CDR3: TGCGCCAGCAGCGGGGGGATGGGTACAGATACGCAGTATTTT. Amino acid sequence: CASSGGMGTDTQYF.

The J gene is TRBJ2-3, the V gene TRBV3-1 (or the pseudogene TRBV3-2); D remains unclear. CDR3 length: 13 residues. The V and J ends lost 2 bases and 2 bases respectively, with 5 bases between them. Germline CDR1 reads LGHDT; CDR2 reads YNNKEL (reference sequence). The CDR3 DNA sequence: TGTGCCAGCAGCCAATCACACACAGATACGCAGTATTTT. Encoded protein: CASSQSHTDTQYF.

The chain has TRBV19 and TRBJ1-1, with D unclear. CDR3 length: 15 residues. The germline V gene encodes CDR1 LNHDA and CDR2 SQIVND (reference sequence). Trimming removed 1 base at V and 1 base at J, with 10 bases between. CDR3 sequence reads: CASSIAAGENTEAFF. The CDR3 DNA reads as TGTGCCAGTAGTATAGCGGCAGGAGAGAACACTGAAGCTTTCTTT.

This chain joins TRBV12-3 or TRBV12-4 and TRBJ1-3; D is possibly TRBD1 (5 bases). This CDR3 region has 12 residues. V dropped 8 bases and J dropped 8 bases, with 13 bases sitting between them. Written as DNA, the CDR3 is TGTGCCAGCGTGGGGGTTTCGGACACCATATATTTT. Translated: CASVGVSDTIYF.

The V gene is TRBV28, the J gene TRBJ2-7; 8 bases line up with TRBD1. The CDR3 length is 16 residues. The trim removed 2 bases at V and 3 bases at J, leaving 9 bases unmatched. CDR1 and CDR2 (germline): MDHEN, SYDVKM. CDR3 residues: CASSLPPGTGVYEQYF. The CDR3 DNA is TGTGCCAGCAGTTTACCTCCCGGGACAGGAGTCTACGAGCAGTACTTC. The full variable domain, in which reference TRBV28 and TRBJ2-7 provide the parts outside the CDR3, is DVKVTQSSRYLVKRTGEKVFLECVQDMDHENMFWYRQDPGLGLRLIYFSYDVKMKEKGDIPEGYSVSREKKERFSLILESASTNQTSMYLCASSLPPGTGVYEQYFGPGTRLTVT.

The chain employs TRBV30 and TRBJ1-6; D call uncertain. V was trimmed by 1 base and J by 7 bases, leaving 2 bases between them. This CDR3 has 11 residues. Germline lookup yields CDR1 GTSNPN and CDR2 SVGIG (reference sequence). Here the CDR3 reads CAWSENSPLHF. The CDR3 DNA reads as TGTGCCTGGAGTGAAAATTCACCCCTCCACTTT.

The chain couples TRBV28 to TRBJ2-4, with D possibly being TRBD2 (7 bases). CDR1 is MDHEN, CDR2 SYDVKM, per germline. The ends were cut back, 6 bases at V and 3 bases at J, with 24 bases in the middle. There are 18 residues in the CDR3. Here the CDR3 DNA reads TGTGCCAGCAGCCAGAGGACAGCCCTCTGGGAGGGCAAAAACATTCAGTACTTC. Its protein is CASSQRTALWEGKNIQYF.

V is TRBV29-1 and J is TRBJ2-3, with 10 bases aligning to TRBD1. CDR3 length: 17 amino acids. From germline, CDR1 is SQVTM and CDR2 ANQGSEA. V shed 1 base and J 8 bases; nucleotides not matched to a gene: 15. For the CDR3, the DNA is TGCAGCGTTGAAGTCACCGTCGACAGGGGGCTCCTCTCTACGCAGTATTTT. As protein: CSVEVTVDRGLLSTQYF.